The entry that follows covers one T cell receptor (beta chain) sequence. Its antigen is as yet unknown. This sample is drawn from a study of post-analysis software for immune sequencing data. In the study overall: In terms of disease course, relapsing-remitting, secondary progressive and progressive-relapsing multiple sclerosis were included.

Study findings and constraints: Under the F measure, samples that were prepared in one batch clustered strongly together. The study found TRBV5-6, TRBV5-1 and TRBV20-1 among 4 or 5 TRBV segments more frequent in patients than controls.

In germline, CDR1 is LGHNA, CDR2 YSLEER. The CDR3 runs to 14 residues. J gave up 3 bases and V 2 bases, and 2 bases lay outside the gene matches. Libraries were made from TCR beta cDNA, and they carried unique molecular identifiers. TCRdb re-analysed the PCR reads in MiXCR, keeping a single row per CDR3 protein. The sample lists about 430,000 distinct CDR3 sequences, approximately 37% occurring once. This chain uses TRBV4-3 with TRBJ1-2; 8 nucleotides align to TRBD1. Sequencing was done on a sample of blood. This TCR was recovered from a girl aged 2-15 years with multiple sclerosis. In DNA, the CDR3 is TGCGCCAGCAGCCAAAACAGGGGGGACTATGGCTACACCTTC. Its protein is CASSQNRGDYGYTF.